This T cell receptor (beta chain) originates from a study of blood T cell repertoires in COVID-19 (dated by TCRdb to 2020 to 2022). Broadly, across the study: The collaborator samples originated in the United States, Italy and Spain and spanned the acute and convalescent phases of COVID-19. Subjects who had been exposed to COVID-19, were actively infected with it, or had recovered from it provided the deeply sampled blood TCRbeta repertoires that made up the dataset. A de-identified subject ID, COVID-19 status, age in years and sex were almost always included in the sample metadata. The samples were drawn from the first 160 participants of the ongoing ImmuneRACE study and from 950 to 1,500 subjects provided by 6 global collaborators. Where HLA class I and class II types were available, the types were taken from metadata supplied by the sample provider, not from assay-based typing. The material from the prospective study consisted of cDNA or gDNA derived from T cells, B-cell-depleted T cells, or PBMCs. A freely available public database, intended as a resource for researchers studying the immune response to SARS-CoV-2, is where the repertoires were released. Overall results and qualifications from the work: How much clinical and demographic metadata was included differed by source and by participant, and the metadata was provided uncurated.

Concerning this clone: Its recognized antigen is unknown. No much larger clone exists at a distance of one base, and base qualities are not known.

The CDR3 goes from the cysteine to the phenylalanine over 17 residues. Left in the record is the CDR3 DNA by itself, 51 bases read in frame from the first base. The V end loses 3 bases and the J end loses 13 bases, and a stretch of 25 bases separates them. CDR1 and CDR2 were assigned from the germline V gene (reference sequence) as MNHEY and SMNVEV. TCRbeta CDR3 regions were amplified from genomic DNA using the immunoSEQ Assay, a bias-controlled multiplex PCR. Turning to the authors' computational methods: Within the assay, amplification of reference gene primers was used to estimate how many nucleated cells each sample contained. To quantify the absolute abundance of each unique TCRbeta CDR3 rearrangement, sequence reads were collapsed and filtered. For each sample, productive Simpson clonality was calculated as the square root of Simpson's diversity index over productive rearrangements. What TCRdb holds here is the immuneACCESS table cut down to in-frame rearrangements. Part of the clones is not present; checked against another copy, under half of the missing clones reflect an unresolved V gene, and the others are unexplained. V and J calls and clone size are copied from that table; D and trimming were computed from the DNA. The sample table lists some 40,000 clones, less than 90% of them with a count of one. Around 20% of the sample is in the top ten clones.

The collaborating institutions used their own protocols to collect whole blood in K2EDTA tubes. For TCRbeta analysis, collaborators shipped samples as frozen whole blood, isolated PBMCs, or DNA extracted from either of those sample types. The V and J genes are TRBV27 and TRBJ2-6, and possibly TRBD1, on 6 matching bases. The TCR sequence derives from a man aged 70-80 years with acute or convalescent COVID-19. The specimen sequenced was peripheral blood. The CDR3 region has the sequence CASSLWGRVSPDVVLTF. The sequence in DNA is TGTGCCAGCAGTTTGTGGGGGCGCGTTTCCCCGGATGTTGTCCTGACTTTC.